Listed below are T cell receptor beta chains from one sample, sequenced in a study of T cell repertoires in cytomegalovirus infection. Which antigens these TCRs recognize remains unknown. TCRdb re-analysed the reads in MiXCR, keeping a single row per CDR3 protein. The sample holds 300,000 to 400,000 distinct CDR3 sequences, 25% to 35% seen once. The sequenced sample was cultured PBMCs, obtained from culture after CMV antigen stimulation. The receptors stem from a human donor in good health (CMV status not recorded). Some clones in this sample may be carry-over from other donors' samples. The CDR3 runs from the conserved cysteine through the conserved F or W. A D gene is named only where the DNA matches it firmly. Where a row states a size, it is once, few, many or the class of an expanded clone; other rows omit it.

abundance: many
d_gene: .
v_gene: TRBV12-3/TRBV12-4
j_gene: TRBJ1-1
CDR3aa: CASSFGQGTGTEAFF
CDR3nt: TGTGCCAGCAGTTTTGGCCAGGGGACGGGTACTGAAGCTTTCTTT

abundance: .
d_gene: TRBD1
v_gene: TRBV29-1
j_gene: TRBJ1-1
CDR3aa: CSVVPGTGVTEAFF
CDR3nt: TGCAGCGTTGTCCCAGGGACAGGGGTAACTGAAGCTTTCTTT

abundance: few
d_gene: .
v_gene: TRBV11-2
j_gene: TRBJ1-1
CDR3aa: CASSSYRVSDTEAFF
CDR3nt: TGTGCCAGCAGCTCGTACAGGGTTTCAGACACTGAAGCTTTCTTT

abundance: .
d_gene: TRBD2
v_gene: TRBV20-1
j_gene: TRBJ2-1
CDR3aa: CSARSGRAKDEQFF
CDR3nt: TGCAGTGCTAGGAGCGGGAGGGCCAAGGATGAGCAGTTCTTC

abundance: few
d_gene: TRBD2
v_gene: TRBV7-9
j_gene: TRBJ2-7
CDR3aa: CASSSTSGPSYEQYF
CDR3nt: TGTGCCAGCAGCTCGACTAGCGGGCCTTCCTACGAGCAGTACTTC

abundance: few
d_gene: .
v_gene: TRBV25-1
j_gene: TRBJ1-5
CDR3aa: CASSDRGSNQPQHF
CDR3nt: TGTGCCAGCAGTGACAGGGGCAGCAATCAGCCCCAGCATTTT

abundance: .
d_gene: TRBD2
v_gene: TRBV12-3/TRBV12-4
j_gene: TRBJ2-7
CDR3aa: CASRSGGTPTYEQYF
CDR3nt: TGTGCCAGCAGATCGGGGGGGACGCCCACCTACGAGCAGTACTTC

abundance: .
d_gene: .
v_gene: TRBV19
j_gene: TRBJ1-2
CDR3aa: CASRIGNYGYTF
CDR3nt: TGTGCCAGTAGGATAGGGAACTATGGCTACACCTTC

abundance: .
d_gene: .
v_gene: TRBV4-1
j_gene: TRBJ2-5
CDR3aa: CASSQTRTLTQETQYF
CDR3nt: TGCGCCAGCAGCCAAACTCGGACACTAACCCAAGAGACCCAGTACTTC

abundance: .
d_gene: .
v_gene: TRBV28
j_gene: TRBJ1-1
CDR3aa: CASSVPGRRYGEAFF
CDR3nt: TGTGCCAGCAGTGTCCCGGGACGGCGTTACGGTGAAGCTTTCTTT

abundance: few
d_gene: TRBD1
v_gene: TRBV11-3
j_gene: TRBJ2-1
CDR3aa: CASSLAQTGNTYNEQFF
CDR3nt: TGTGCCAGCAGCTTAGCTCAGACAGGGAATACCTACAATGAGCAGTTCTTC

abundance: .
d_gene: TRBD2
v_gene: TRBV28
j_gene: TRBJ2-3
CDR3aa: CASRTSGRTDTQYF
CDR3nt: TGTGCCAGCAGAACTAGCGGGAGAACAGATACGCAGTATTTT

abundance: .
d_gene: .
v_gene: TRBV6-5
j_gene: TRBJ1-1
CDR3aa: CASSYSLGMNTEAFF
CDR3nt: TGTGCCAGCAGTTACTCGTTAGGCATGAACACTGAAGCTTTCTTT

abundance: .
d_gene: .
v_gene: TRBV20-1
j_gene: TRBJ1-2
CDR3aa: CSAKSWTNYGYTF
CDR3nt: TGCAGTGCCAAGAGCTGGACTAACTATGGCTACACCTTC

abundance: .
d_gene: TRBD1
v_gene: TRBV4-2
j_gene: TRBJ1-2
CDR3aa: CASSRPDRALGGYTF
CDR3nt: TGTGCCAGCAGCCGACCGGACAGGGCCTTGGGCGGCTACACCTTC

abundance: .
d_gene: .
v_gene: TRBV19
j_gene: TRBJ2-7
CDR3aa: CATAGGAVGSYEQYF
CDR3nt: TGTGCCACCGCCGGAGGAGCCGTTGGTAGCTACGAGCAGTACTTC

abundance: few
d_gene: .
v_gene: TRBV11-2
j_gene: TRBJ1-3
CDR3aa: CASSRGQTRSGNTIYF
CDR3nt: TGTGCCAGCAGCCGAGGACAGACCCGCTCTGGAAACACCATATATTTT

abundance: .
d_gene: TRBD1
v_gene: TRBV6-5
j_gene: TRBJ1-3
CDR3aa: CASSYSALRDRGRRNTIYF
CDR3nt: TGTGCCAGCAGTTACTCAGCACTCCGGGACAGGGGGCGCAGAAACACCATATATTTT

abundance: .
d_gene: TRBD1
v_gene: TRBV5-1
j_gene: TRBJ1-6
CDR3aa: CASSPTYGQGEDPSSPLHF
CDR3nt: TGCGCCAGCAGCCCCACCTACGGACAGGGGGAGGATCCAAGTTCACCCCTCCACTTT

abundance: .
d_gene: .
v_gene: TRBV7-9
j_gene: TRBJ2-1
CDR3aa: CASSLELEGNEQFF
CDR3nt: TGTGCCAGCAGCTTAGAACTAGAGGGCAATGAGCAGTTCTTC

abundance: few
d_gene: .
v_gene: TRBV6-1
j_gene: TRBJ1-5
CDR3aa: CASSSRNSNQPQHF
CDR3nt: TGTGCCAGCAGTTCGAGGAATAGCAATCAGCCCCAGCATTTT

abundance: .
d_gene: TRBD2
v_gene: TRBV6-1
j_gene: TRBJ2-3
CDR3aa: CASSFGLAGATDTQYF
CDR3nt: TGTGCCAGCAGTTTCGGACTAGCGGGAGCCACAGATACGCAGTATTTT

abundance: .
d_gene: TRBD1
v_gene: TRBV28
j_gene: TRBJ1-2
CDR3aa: CASSERTGTGYTF
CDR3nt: TGTGCCAGCAGTGAGAGGACAGGGACCGGCTACACCTTC

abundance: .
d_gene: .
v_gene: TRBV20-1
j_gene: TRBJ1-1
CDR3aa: CSVWYYNTEAFF
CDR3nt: TGCAGTGTTTGGTACTATAACACTGAAGCTTTCTTT